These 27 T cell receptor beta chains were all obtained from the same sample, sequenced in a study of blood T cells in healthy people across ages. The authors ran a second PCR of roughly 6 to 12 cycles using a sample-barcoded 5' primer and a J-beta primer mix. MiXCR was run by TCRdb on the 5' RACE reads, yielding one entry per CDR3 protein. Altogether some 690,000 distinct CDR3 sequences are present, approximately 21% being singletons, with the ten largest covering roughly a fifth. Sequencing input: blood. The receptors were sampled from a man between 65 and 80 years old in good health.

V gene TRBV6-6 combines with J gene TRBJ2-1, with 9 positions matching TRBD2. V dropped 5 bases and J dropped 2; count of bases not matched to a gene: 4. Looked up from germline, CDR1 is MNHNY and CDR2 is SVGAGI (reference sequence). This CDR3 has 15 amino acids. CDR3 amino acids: CASSLSGGTYNEQFF. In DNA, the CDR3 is TGTGCCAGCAGTCTTAGCGGGGGCACCTACAATGAGCAGTTCTTC.

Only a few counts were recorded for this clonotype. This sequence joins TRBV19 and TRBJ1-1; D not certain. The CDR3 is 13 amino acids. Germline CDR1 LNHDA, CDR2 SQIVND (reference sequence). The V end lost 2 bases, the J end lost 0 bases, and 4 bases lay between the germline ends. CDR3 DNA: TGTGCCAGTAGTATATACGTGAACACTGAAGCTTTCTTT. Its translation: CASSIYVNTEAFF.

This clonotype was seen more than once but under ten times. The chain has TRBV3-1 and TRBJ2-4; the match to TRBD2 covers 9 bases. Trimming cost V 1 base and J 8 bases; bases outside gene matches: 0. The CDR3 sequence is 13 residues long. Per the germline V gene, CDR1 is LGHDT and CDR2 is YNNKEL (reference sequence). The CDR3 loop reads CASSQGTSDIQYF. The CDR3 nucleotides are TGTGCCAGCAGCCAAGGGACTAGCGACATTCAGTACTTC.

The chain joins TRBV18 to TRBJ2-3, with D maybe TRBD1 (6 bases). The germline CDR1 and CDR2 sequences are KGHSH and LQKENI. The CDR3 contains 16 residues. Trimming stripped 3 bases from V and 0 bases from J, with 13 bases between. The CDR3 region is CASSPLGTRSTDTQYF. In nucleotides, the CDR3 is TGTGCCAGCTCACCCCTTGGGACAAGAAGCACAGATACGCAGTATTTT.

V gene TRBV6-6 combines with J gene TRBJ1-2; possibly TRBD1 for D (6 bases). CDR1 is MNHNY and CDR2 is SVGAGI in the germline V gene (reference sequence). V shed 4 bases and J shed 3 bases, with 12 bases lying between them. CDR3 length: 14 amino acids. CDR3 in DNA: TGTGCCAGCAGTTTTACAGGGACGTACTATGGCTACACCTTC. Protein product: CASSFTGTYYGYTF.

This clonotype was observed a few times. CDR3 nucleotide sequence: TGCAGTGCTAGAGGACCGGGTTCCGGGCTGCCAGATACGCAGTATTTT. This sequence encodes CSARGPGSGLPDTQYF. The chain carries TRBV20-1 and TRBJ2-3; D not resolved. From germline, CDR1 is DFQATT and CDR2 SNEGSKA (reference sequence). Between the trimmed V and J ends, which lost 1 base and 4 bases, there was a span of 18 bases. The CDR3 loop spans 16 amino acids.

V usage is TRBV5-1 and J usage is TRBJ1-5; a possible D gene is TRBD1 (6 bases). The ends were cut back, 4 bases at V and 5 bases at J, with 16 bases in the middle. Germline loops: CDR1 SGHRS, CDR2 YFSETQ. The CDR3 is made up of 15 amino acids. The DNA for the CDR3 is TGCGCCAGCAGCGCGGGGGCAGTATCAGATCAGCCCCAGCATTTT. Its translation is CASSAGAVSDQPQHF.

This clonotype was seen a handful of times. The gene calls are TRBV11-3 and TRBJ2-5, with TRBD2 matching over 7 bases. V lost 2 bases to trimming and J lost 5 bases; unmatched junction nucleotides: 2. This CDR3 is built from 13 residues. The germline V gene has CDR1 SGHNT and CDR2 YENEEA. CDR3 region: CASSLRSGETQYF. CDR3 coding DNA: TGTGCCAGCAGCTTACGTAGCGGGGAGACCCAGTACTTC.

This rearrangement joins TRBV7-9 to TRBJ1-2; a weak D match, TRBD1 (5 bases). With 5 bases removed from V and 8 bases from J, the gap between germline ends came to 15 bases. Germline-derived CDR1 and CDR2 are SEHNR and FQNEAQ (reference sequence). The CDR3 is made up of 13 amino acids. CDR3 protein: CASSALGVKGYTF. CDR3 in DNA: TGTGCCAGCAGCGCCCTGGGGGTAAAGGGCTACACCTTC.

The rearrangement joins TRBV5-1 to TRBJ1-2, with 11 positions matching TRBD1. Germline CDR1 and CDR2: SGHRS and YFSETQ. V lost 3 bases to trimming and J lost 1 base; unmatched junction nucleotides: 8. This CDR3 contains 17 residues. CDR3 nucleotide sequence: TGCGCCAGCAGCTCCGGGACAGGGGGTCTACTTAACTATGGCTACACCTTC. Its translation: CASSSGTGGLLNYGYTF.

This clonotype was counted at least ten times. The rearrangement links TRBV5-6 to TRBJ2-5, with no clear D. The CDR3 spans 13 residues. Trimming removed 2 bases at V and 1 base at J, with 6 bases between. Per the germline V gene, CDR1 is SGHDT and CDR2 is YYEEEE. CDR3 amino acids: CASSFDPQETQYF. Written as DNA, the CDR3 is TGTGCCAGCAGCTTCGATCCCCAAGAGACCCAGTACTTC.

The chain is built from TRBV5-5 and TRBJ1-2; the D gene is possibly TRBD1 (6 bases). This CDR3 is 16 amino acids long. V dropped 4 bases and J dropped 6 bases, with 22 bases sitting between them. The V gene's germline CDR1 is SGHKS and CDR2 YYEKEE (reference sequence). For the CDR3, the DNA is TGTGCCAGCAGCAATGGAGGCCGGGGGCGAGTTCATGGCTACACCTTC. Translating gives CASSNGGRGRVHGYTF.

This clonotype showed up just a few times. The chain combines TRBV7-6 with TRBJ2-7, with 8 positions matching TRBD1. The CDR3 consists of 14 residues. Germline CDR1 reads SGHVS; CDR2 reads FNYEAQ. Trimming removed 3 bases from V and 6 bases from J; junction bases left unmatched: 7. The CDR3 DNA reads TGTGCCAGCAGCTTCCGGGACAGGCTCTCCGAGCAGTACTTC. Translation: CASSFRDRLSEQYF.

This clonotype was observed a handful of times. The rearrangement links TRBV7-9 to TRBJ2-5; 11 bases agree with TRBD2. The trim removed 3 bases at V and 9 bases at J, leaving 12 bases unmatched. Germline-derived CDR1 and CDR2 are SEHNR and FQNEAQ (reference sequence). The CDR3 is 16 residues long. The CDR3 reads CASSLGLADVPGAQYF. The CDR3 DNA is TGTGCCAGCAGCTTGGGACTAGCGGATGTGCCAGGGGCCCAGTACTTC.

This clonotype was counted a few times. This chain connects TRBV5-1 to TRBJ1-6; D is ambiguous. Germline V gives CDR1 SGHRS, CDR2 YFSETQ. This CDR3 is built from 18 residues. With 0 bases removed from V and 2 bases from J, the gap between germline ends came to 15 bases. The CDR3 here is CASSLAGLGVTYNSPLHF. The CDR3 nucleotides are TGCGCCAGCAGCTTGGCAGGACTGGGTGTCACCTATAATTCACCCCTCCACTTT.

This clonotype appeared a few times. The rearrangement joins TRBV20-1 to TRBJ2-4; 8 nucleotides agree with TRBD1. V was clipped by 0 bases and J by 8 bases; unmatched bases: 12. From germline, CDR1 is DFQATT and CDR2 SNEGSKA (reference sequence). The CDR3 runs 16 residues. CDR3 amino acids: CSARERWTGRFDIQYF. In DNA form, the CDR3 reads TGCAGTGCTAGAGAGAGGTGGACAGGGCGTTTTGACATTCAGTACTTC.

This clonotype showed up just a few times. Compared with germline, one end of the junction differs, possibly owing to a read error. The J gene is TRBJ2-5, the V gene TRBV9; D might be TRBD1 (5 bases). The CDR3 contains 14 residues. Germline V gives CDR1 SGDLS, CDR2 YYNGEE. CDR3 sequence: CASSVMDNQVTQYF. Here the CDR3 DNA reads TGTGCCAGCAGCGTAATGGACAACCAAGTGACCCAGTACTTC.

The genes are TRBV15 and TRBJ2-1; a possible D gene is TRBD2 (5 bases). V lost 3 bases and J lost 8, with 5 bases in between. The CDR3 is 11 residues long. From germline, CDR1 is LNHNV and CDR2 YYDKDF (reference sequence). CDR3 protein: CATSRRDEQFF. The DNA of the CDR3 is TGTGCCACCAGCAGGAGGGATGAGCAGTTCTTC.

CDR3 in amino acids: CASSQDLGQGSYEQYF. The CDR3 bases are TGTGCCAGCAGCCAAGATCTGGGACAGGGCTCCTACGAGCAGTACTTC. The J gene is TRBJ2-7, the V gene TRBV4-2; 9 bases are a match to TRBD1. The germline V gene has CDR1 LGHNA and CDR2 YNFKEQ. CDR3 length: 16 amino acids. With 0 bases clipped from V and 0 bases from J, the junction kept 3 bases outside the gene matches.

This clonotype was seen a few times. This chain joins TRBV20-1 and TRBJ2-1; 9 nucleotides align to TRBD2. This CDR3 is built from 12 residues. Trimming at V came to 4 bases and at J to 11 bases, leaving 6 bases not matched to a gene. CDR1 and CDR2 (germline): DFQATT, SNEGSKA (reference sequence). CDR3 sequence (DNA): TGCAGTGCTACCCGACTAGCGGCCAAGCAGTTCTTC. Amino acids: CSATRLAAKQFF.

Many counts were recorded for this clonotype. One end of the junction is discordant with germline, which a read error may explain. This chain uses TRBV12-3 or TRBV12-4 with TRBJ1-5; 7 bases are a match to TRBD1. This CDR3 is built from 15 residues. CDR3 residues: CASSLGDSSNQPQHF. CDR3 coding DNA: TGCGCCAGCAGCTTGGGGGACAGTAGCAATCAGCCCCAGCATTTT.

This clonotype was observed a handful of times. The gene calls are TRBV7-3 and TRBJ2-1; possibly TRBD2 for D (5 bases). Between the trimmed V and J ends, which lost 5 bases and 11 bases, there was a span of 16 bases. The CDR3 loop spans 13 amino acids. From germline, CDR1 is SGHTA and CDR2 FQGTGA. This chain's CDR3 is CASSTYLSEKQFF. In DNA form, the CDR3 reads TGTGCCAGCAGCACTTACCTTAGCGAGAAGCAGTTCTTC.

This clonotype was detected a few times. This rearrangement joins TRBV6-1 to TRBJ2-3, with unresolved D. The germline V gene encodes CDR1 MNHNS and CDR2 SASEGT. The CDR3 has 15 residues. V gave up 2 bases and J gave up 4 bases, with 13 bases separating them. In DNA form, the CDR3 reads TGTGCCAGCAGTGAATTCTCGTCCGGACCAGATACGCAGTATTTT. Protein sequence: CASSEFSSGPDTQYF.

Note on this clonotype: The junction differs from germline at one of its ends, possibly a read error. In DNA form, the CDR3 reads TGCGCCAGCAGCTTGGAAGGGGCCCTGAACACCGGGGAACTGTTTTTT. Translating it yields CASSLEGALNTGELFF. The chain links TRBV5-1 to TRBJ2-2; possibly TRBD1 or TRBD2 for D (5 bases each). The CDR3 is 16 amino acids. Per germline, CDR1 SGHRS and CDR2 YFSETQ.

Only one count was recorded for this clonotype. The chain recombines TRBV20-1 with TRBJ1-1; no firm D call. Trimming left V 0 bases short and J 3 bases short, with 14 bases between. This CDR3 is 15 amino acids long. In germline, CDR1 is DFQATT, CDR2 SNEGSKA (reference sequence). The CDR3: CSARDPMGWDTEAFF. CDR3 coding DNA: TGCAGTGCTAGAGATCCCATGGGGTGGGACACTGAAGCTTTCTTT.

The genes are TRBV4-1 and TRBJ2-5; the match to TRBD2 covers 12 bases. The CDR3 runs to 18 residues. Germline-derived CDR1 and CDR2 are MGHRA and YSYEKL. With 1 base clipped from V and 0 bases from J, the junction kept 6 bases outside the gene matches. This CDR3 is CASSQGSGLAGYQETQYF. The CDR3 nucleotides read TGCGCCAGCAGCCAAGGGTCGGGACTAGCGGGCTACCAAGAGACCCAGTACTTC.

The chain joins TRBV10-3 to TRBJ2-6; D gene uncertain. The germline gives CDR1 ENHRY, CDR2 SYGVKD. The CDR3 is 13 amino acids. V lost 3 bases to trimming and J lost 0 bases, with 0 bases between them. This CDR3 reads CAISDSGANVLTF. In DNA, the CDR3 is TGTGCCATCAGTGACTCTGGGGCCAACGTCCTGACTTTC.